This record concerns one TCR beta chain sequence. This entry belongs to a study of blood T cell repertoires in COVID-19. This CDR3 comprises 13 residues. V gave up 4 bases and J gave up 7 bases; unmatched junction bases: 3. Germline V gives CDR1 LGHDT, CDR2 YNNKEL (reference sequence). Generated by immunoSEQ multiplex PCR, the TCRdb table keeps only in-frame clones and is missing some. The data contain 80,000 or so clones, approximately 84% of them singletons. This TCR derives from a man aged 55 to 69 with COVID-19, enrolled during active disease. The chain joins TRBV3-1 (or the pseudogene TRBV3-2) to TRBJ1-4, with TRBD1 matching over 7 bases. Material: peripheral blood. This CDR3 reads CASSRSGGEKLFF. The CDR3 DNA reads as TGTGCCAGCAGCCGGTCAGGGGGTGAAAAACTGTTTTTT.